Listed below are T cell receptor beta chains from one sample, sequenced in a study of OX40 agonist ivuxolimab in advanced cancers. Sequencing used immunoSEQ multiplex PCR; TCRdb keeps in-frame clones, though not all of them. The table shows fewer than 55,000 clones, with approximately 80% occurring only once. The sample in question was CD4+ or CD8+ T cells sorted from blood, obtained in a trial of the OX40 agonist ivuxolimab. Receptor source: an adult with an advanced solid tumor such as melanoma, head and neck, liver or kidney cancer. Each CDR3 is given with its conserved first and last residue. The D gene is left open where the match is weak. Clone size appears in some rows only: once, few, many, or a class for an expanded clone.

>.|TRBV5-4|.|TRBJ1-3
TGTGCCAGCAGCCCGACGAACCCCTCTGGAAACACCATATATTTT
CASSPTNPSGNTIYF
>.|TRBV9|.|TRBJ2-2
TGTGCCAGCAGCGGGCGAGGGACGAACACCGGGGAGCTGTTTTTT
CASSGRGTNTGELFF
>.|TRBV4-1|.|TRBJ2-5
TGCGCCAGCGGACCCCATGGCCAAGAGACCCAGTACTTC
CASGPHGQETQYF
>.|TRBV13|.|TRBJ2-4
TGTGCCAGCGCTCAACAGGAAGCCAAAAACATTCAGTACTTC
CASAQQEAKNIQYF
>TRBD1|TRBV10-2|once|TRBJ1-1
TGCGCCAGCAGGACAGGGGGCATGAACACTGAAGCTTTCTTT
CASRTGGMNTEAFF
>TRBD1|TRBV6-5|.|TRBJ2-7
TGTGCCAGCAGCATCGCCGGGACAGGGGTCTACGAGCAGTACTTC
CASSIAGTGVYEQYF
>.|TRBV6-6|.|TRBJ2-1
TGTGCCAGCACCAAGGATAGCTTCGATGAGCAGTTCTTC
CASTKDSFDEQFF
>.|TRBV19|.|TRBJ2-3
TGTGCCAGTAGTCTCCAGGAGGGGACCCCCTGGCGGAAAACGCAGTATTTT
CASSLQEGTPWRKTQYF
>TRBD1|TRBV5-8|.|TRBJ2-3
TGTGCCAGCAGCCCGGGACAGGGGTACACAGATACGCAGTATTTT
CASSPGQGYTDTQYF
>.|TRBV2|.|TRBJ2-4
TGTGCCAGCAGTGAGGGGGCGCTGGCCAAAAACATTCAGTACTTC
CASSEGALAKNIQYF
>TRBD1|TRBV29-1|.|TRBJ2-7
TGCAGCGTTGAGCGCCCCGGGACAGGGGATCTCGAGCAGTACTTC
CSVERPGTGDLEQYF
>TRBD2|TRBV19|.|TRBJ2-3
TGTGCCAGTAGTATCGTAGCGGGAGATTCAGATACGCAGTATTTT
CASSIVAGDSDTQYF
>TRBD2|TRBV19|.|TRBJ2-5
TGTGCCAGTAGTATGGGACTAGCGGGAGGAGAGACCCAGTACTTC
CASSMGLAGGETQYF
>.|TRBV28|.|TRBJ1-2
TGTGCCAGCAGTCGAGGACCAAGTTTCGTCTATGGCTACACCTTC
CASSRGPSFVYGYTF
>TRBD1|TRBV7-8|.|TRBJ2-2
TGTGCCAGCAGCAACCCGGGACAGGGAACTATCACCGGGGAGCTGTTTTTT
CASSNPGQGTITGELFF
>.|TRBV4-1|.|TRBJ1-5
TGCGCCAGCAGCCAAGAGGTTGGGACATACAATCAGCCCCAGCATTTT
CASSQEVGTYNQPQHF
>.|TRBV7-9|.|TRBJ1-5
TGTGCCAGCAGCTTAGACCAGGGCGATCAGCCCCAGCATTTT
CASSLDQGDQPQHF
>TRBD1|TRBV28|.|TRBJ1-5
TGTGCCAGCAGTTTTGGTCAGGGGGCGGATCAGCCCCAGCATTTT
CASSFGQGADQPQHF
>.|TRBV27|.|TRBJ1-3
TGTGCCAGCAGTTTATCGCGGGGGTCGGGAAACACCATATATTTT
CASSLSRGSGNTIYF
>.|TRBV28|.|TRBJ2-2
TGTGCCAGCAGTTACAGGGTTGGCGGGGAGCTGTTTTTT
CASSYRVGGELFF
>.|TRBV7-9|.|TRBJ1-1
TGTGCCAGCAACTTCGACAGCTCGGAGCCTGAAGCTTTCTTT
CASNFDSSEPEAFF
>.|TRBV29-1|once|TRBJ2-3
TGCAGCGTTTTGTGGGTTAGCACAGATACGCAGTATTTT
CSVLWVSTDTQYF
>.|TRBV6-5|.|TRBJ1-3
TGTGCCAGCAGTTACTCGTTGGGTTCTGGAAACACCATATATTTT
CASSYSLGSGNTIYF
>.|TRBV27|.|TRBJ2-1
TGTGTCAGCAGTTGGGGGATAGGGGGGAATGAGCAGTTCTTC
CVSSWGIGGNEQFF
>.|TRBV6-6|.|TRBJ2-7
TGTGCCAGCAGTTACTCGCGGAACTACGAGCAGTACTTC
CASSYSRNYEQYF
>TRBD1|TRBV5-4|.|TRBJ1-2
TGTGCCAGCAGCTTATGGACAGGGGTGGACTATGGCTACACCTTC
CASSLWTGVDYGYTF
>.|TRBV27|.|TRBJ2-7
TGTGCCAGCAGTTTATTCGGGCCCGACTACGAGCAGTACTTC
CASSLFGPDYEQYF
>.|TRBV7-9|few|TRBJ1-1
TGTGCCAGCAGCTTATTTGAAGGCATGAACACTGAAGCTTTCTTT
CASSLFEGMNTEAFF
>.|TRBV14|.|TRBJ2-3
TGTGCCAGCAGCCAAGTTGGGGCAGATACGCAGTATTTT
CASSQVGADTQYF
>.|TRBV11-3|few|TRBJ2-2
TGTGCCAGCAGCTTAGCTAACACCGGGGAGCTGTTTTTT
CASSLANTGELFF
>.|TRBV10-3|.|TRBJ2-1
TGTGCCATCAGTGGGGTTGCCGGGACAGCCGGAGGGGAGCAGTTCTTC
CAISGVAGTAGGEQFF
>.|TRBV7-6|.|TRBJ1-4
TGTGCCAGCAGCCTTAGACCAGGGGCAACTAATGAAAAACTGTTTTTT
CASSLRPGATNEKLFF
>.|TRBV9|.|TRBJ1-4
TGTGCCAGCAGCGTAGAGGGTGCAACTAATGAAAAACTGTTTTTT
CASSVEGATNEKLFF
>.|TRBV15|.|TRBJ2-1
TGTGCCACCAGCAGAGCCGGGGCCACTGAGCAGTTCTTC
CATSRAGATEQFF
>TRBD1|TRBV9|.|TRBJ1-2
TGTGCCAGCAGCGTGGGGGGACAGGGAATCTATGGCTACACCTTC
CASSVGGQGIYGYTF
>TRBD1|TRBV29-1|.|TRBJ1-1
TGCAGCGTTGATTGGACAGGGGGCTTGAACACTGAAGCTTTCTTT
CSVDWTGGLNTEAFF
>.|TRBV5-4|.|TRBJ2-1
TGTGCCAGCAGCTTGGCTCCCAGCTCCTACAATGAGCAGTTCTTC
CASSLAPSSYNEQFF
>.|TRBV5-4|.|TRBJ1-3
TGTGCCAGCAGCTTCGGAGGATTTGGAAACACCATATATTTT
CASSFGGFGNTIYF
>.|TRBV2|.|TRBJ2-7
TGTGCCAGCAGTGACGAAATCTCCTACGAGCAGTACTTC
CASSDEISYEQYF
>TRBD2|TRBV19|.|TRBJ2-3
TGTGCCAGTAGTATAGCGGGGGGGCAAGATACGCAGTATTTT
CASSIAGGQDTQYF
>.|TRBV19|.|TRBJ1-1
TGTGCCAGTTCCCACGGCCACACTGAAGCTTTCTTT
CASSHGHTEAFF
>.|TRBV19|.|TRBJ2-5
TGTGCCAGTGCTCCGGTAGGGGTCCAAGAGACCCAGTACTTC
CASAPVGVQETQYF
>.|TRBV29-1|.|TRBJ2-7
TGCAGCGTTGTGGCGCAGGGGCGCTACGAGCAGTACTTC
CSVVAQGRYEQYF
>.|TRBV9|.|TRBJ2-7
TGTGCCAGCAGCTTAGCGAGTAGCGGCTACGAGCAGTACTTC
CASSLASSGYEQYF
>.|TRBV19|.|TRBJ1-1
TGTGCCAGTAGTATAGATATCGCAGTTGAAGCTTTCTTT
CASSIDIAVEAFF
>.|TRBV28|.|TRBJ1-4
TGTGCCAGCACACATCCTTTCTCAACTAATGAAAAACTGTTTTTT
CASTHPFSTNEKLFF
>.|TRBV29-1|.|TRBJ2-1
TGCAGCGTTGAAGACCTTCCCGGCAGGGGCCCCTACAATGAGCAGTTCTTC
CSVEDLPGRGPYNEQFF
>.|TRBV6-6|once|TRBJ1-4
TGTGCCAGCCACCAGGGGCCGCTTTGGGAAAAACTGTTTTTT
CASHQGPLWEKLFF
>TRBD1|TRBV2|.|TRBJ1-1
TGTGCCAGCAGGAAGTACAGGGGTGAAGCTTTCTTT
CASRKYRGEAFF
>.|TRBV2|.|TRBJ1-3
TGTGCCAGCAGTGAAGACAAGTTCGCTGGAAACACCATATATTTT
CASSEDKFAGNTIYF
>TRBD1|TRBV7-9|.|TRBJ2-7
TGTGCCAGCAGCTTAGAAGGGACAGGGTTAGACGAGCAGTACTTC
CASSLEGTGLDEQYF
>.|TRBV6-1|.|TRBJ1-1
TGTGCCAGCAGTGAAATGGAGGCAGCGAACACTGAAGCTTTCTTT
CASSEMEAANTEAFF
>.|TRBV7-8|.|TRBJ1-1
TGTGCCAGCAGCTGGACTGAGGGGACAACTGAAGCTTTCTTT
CASSWTEGTTEAFF
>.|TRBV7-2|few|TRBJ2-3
TGTGCCAGCAGCTTAGGTCTGCCGGATACGCAGTATTTT
CASSLGLPDTQYF